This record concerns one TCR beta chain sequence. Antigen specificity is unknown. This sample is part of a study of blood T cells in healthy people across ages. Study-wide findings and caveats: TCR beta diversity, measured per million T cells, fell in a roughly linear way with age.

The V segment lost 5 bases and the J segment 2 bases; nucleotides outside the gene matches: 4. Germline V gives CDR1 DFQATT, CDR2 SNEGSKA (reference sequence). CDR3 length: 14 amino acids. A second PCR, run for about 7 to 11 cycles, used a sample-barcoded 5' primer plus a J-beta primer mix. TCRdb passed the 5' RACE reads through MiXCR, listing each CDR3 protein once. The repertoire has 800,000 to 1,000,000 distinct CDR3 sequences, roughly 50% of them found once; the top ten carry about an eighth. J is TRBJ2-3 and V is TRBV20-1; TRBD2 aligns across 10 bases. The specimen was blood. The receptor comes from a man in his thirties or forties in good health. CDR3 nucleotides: TGCAGTGCTCAGCGGGAGGGAGTCACAGATACGCAGTATTTT. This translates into CSAQREGVTDTQYF.